These 16 T cell receptor beta chains came from one sample sequenced in a study of blood T cells in healthy people across ages (dated by TCRdb to the mid-2010s). Receptor libraries were prepared by 5' RACE. The instrument given in TCRdb is Illumina HiSeq 2500. A second 7 to 11 cycle PCR used a sample-barcoded 5' primer and a J-beta primer mix. TCRdb reprocessed the public reads (quality trimming at Q25 with fastp, clone calling with MiXCR) and kept in-frame beta chains. Each entry is one CDR3 protein sequence, shown with its most common DNA and genes. The sample table lists hundreds of thousands of distinct CDR3 sequences, around 28% of them with a count of one. The ten largest clonotypes hold 15% to 20% of the sample. Sequencing was done on a sample of blood. The receptor source for this set is a woman aged 80 or over in good health.

This clonotype was detected many times. The rearrangement uses TRBV20-1 and TRBJ2-1, with D tentatively TRBD2 (7 bases). This CDR3 is 16 amino acids long. Germline V lookup: CDR1 DFQATT, CDR2 SNEGSKA (reference sequence). The V gene lost 0 bases and the J gene lost 4 bases, with 16 bases spanning the gap. CDR3 DNA sequence: TGCAGTGCTAGAGATGGGACGGGGGGCCAATACAATGAGCAGTTCTTC. Translation: CSARDGTGGQYNEQFF.

As concerns this clonotype: A clone one base away is much larger, so this may be a read error. The chain uses TRBV20-1 and TRBJ2-3; D is possibly TRBD1 (6 bases). The CDR3 totals 13 residues. Germline CDR1 reads DFQATT; CDR2 reads SNEGSKA (reference sequence). The CDR3 loop is CSAQGPSTDTRYF. The CDR3, as DNA: TGCAGTGCTCAGGGGCCCAGCACAGATACGCGGTATTTT.

The chain employs TRBV20-1 and TRBJ1-1, with D unresolved. The germline V gene encodes CDR1 DFQATT and CDR2 SNEGSKA (reference sequence). V was shortened by 5 bases and J by 1 base, with 14 bases between the two germline ends. This CDR3 spans 14 amino acids. CDR3 coding DNA: TGCAGTGCTGGGCGGGGTCCTTCGAACACTGAAGCTTTCTTT. Residues: CSAGRGPSNTEAFF.

This clonotype occurred a few times. A much more abundant neighbour one base away suggests this may be a read error. The gene calls are TRBV7-2 and TRBJ2-7; D is undetermined. Germline V lookup: CDR1 SGHTA, CDR2 FQGNSA. This CDR3 spans 13 amino acids. Trimming shortened V by 5 bases and J by 12 bases, and 20 bases separated the two germline ends. CDR3 residues: CASSLLGNRPLYF. In DNA, the CDR3 is TGTGCCAGCAGCCTACTGGGGAATAGGCCTCTGTACTTC.

This clonotype was seen repeatedly, ten times or more. The V and J genes are TRBV27 and TRBJ2-5; D unclear. The CDR3 runs to 14 residues. V lost 1 base and J lost 5, with 11 bases in between. Per germline, CDR1 MNHEY and CDR2 SMNVEV (reference sequence). The CDR3 loop is CASSLLLSRETQYF. CDR3 nucleotide sequence: TGTGCCAGCAGTTTATTGCTTTCCCGGGAGACCCAGTACTTC.

The sample holds many counts of this clonotype. V gene TRBV7-2 combines with J gene TRBJ2-5; D is possibly TRBD1 (6 bases). Germline CDR1 is SGHTA and CDR2 is FQGNSA. The CDR3 totals 14 residues. Trimming pared 5 bases from V and 1 base from J, leaving 11 bases between. CDR3 sequence reads: CASSPMTGQETQYF. The DNA of the CDR3 is TGTGCCAGCAGCCCGATGACAGGCCAAGAGACCCAGTACTTC.

This clonotype has just a few counts. DNA of the CDR3: TGTGCCAGCAGCCGACTAGCGGGCGCACAAGAGACCCAGTACTTC. Residues: CASSRLAGAQETQYF. The gene calls are TRBV7-2 and TRBJ2-5; 10 nucleotides agree with TRBD2. V shed 5 bases, J shed 2 bases, and the junction held 5 bases outside the gene matches. This CDR3 is built from 15 residues. Germline-derived CDR1 and CDR2 are SGHTA and FQGNSA.

The chain recombines TRBV20-1 with TRBJ2-6; TRBD2 aligns across 7 bases. Germline assignment: CDR1 DFQATT and CDR2 SNEGSKA (reference sequence). The V gene end was trimmed by 5 bases and the J gene end by 0 bases; junction bases not matched to a gene: 7. This CDR3 contains 16 residues. CDR3 sequence reads: CSAAGGGSSGANVLTF. Here the CDR3 DNA reads TGCAGTGCTGCGGGCGGCGGGAGCTCTGGGGCCAACGTCCTGACTTTC.

Notes on this clonotype: Being one base from a much bigger clone, this may be a read error. The chain couples TRBV4-1 to TRBJ2-3; no clear D. CDR3 length: 16 amino acids. Germline V gives CDR1 MGHRA, CDR2 YSYEKL. The CDR3 DNA is TGCGCCGGCAGCCCCTCGAGAAGGGATAGCACAGATACGCAGTATTTT. Translating it yields CAGSPSRRDSTDTQYF.

There are many counts of this clonotype. The V and J genes are TRBV6-4 and TRBJ2-1; the match to TRBD2 covers 8 bases. This CDR3 is built from 16 residues. V lost 5 bases to trimming and J lost 7 bases; unmatched junction nucleotides: 13. Germline values: CDR1 MRHNA, CDR2 SNTAGT. DNA of the CDR3: TGTGCCAGCAGTATGGATACTAGCGGCAACCAAAATGAGCAGTTCTTC. Translated: CASSMDTSGNQNEQFF.

In this sample, this clonotype turned up many times. The chain recombines TRBV7-9 with TRBJ2-1; 8 bases line up with TRBD2. The CDR3 totals 15 residues. Unmatched junction bases numbered 8, after V lost 6 bases and J lost 4 bases. Per germline, CDR1 SEHNR and CDR2 FQNEAQ (reference sequence). The CDR3 is CASRPSGGSYNEQFF. The CDR3 coding sequence is TGTGCCAGCAGGCCAAGCGGGGGCAGTTACAATGAGCAGTTCTTC.

The gene calls are TRBV5-4 and TRBJ1-2; possibly TRBD1 for D (5 bases). The CDR3 has 13 residues. Trimming stripped 4 bases from V and 4 bases from J, with 11 bases between. CDR1 and CDR2 (germline): SGHNT, YYREEE (reference sequence). The CDR3 bases are TGTGCCAGCAGCCAGGACATCCTCTATGGCTACACCTTC. Translated: CASSQDILYGYTF.

The CDR3 nucleotides read TGTGCCACCAGCGGCGGGACAGGGACCGACCTGGAGTACCAAGAGACCCAGTACTTC. This encodes CATSGGTGTDLEYQETQYF. The genes are TRBV15 and TRBJ2-5; 9 bases line up with TRBD1. The CDR3 is 19 amino acids. Germline CDR1 reads LNHNV; CDR2 reads YYDKDF (reference sequence). J gave up 0 bases and V 5 bases, and 16 bases lay outside the gene matches.

A word on this clonotype: A much larger clone sits a single nucleotide away, making a read error possible. This likely comes from a read error, as the CDR3 has no conserved phenylalanine or tryptophan at its end. The rearrangement joins TRBV7-2 to TRBJ1-1, with 7 bases that match TRBD1. Germline trimming cut 5 bases from V and 1 base from J; bases unmatched to any gene: 4. This CDR3 has 14 amino acids. The germline V gene encodes CDR1 SGHTA and CDR2 FQGNSA. CDR3 in DNA: TGTGCCAGCAGCAAGGGACAGCCGAACACTGAAGCTTTCTGT. This translates into CASSKGQPNTEAFC.

This chain uses TRBV3-1 with TRBJ1-1, with 7 bases matching TRBD1. Per germline, CDR1 LGHDT and CDR2 YNNKEL (reference sequence). There are 14 residues in the CDR3. V lost 3 bases, J lost 5 bases, and 6 bases stayed unmatched. The CDR3 sequence: CASSHRQGGTEAFF. Here the CDR3 DNA reads TGTGCCAGCAGCCACAGACAGGGAGGAACTGAAGCTTTCTTT.

Only a few counts were recorded for this clonotype. A single base separates this from a much larger clone, so it may be a read error. This chain links TRBV29-1 with TRBJ2-7; 8 bases are shared with TRBD2. Germline assignment: CDR1 SQVTM and CDR2 ANQGSEA. V lost 4 bases to trimming and J lost 7 bases; unmatched junction nucleotides: 9. CDR3 length equals 13 residues. CDR3 nucleotides: TGCAGCGTTGGAGGCGGGGGGCCAGCTGAGCAGTACTTC. Protein: CSVGGGGPAEQYF.